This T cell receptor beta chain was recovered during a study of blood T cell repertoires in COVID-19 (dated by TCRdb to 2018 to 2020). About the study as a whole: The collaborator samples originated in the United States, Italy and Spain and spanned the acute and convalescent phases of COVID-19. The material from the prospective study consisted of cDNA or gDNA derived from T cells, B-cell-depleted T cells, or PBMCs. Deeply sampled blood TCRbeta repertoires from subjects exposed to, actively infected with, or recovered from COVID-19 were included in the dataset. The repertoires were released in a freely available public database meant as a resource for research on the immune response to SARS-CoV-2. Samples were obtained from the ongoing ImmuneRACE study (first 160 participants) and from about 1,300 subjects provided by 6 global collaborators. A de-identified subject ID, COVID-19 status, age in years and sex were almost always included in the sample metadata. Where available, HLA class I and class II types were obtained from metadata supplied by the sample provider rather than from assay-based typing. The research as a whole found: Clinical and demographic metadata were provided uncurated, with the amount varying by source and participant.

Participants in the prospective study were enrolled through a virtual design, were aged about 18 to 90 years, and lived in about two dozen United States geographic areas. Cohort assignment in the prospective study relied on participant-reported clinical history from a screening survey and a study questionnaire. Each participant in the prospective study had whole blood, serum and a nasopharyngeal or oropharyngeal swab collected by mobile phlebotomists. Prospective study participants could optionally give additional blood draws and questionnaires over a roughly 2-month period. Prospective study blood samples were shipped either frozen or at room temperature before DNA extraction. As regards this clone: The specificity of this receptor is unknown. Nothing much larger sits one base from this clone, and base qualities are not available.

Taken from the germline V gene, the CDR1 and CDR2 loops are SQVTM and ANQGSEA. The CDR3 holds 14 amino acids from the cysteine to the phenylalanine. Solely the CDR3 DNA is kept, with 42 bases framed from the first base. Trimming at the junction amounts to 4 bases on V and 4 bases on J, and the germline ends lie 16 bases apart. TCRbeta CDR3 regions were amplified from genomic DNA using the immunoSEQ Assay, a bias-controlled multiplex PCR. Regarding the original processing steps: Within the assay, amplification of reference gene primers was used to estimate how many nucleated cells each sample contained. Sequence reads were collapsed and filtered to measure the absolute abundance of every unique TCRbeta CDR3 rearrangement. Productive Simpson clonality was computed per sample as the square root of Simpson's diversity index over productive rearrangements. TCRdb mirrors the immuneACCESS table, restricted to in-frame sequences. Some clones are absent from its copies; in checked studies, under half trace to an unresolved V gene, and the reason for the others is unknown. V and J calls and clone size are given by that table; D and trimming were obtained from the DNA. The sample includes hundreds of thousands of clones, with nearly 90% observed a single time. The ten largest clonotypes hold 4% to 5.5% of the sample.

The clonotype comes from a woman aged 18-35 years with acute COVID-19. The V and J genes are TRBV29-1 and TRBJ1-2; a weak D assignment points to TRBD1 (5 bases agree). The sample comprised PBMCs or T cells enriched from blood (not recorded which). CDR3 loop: CSVGPGVGGYGYTF. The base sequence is TGCAGCGTTGGCCCGGGGGTCGGTGGCTATGGCTACACCTTC.